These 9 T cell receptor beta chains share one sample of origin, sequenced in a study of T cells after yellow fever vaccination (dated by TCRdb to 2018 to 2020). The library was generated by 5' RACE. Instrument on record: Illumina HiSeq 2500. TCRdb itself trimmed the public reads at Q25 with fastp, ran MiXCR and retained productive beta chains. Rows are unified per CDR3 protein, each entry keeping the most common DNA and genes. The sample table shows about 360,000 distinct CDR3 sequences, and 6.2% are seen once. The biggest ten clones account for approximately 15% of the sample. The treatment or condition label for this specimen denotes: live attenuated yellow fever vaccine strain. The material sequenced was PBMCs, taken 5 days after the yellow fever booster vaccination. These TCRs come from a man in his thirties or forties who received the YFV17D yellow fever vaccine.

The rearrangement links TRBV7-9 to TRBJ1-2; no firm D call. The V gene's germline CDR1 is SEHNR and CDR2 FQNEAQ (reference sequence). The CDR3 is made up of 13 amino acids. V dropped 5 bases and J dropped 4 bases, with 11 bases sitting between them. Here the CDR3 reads CASSLGVTYGYTF. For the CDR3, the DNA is TGTGCCAGCAGCCTCGGAGTTACCTATGGCTACACCTTC.

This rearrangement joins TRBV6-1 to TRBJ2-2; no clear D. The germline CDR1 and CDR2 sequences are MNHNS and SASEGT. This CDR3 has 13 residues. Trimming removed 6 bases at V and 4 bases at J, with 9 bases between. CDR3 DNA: TGTGCCAGCAGCGAACCGGCCACCGGGGAGCTGTTTTTT. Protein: CASSEPATGELFF.

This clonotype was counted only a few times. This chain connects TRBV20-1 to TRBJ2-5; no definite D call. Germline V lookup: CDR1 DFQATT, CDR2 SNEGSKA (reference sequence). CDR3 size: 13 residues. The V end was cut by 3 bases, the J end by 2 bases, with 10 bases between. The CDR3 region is CSARVLPQETQYF. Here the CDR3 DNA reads TGCAGTGCTAGGGTGCTTCCTCAAGAGACCCAGTACTTC.

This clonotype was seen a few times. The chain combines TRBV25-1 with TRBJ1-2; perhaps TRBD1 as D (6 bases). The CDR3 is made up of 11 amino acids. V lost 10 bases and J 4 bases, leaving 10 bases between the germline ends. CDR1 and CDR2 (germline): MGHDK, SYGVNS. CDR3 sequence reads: CATTGVYGYTF. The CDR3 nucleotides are TGTGCCACGACAGGAGTCTATGGCTACACCTTC.

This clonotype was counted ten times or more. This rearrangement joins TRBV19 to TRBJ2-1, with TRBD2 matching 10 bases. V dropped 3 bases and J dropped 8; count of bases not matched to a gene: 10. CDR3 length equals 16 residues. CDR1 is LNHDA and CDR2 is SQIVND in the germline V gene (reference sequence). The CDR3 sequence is CASSIGEAGGWDEQFF. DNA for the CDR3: TGTGCCAGTAGTATTGGGGAAGCGGGAGGGTGGGATGAGCAGTTCTTC. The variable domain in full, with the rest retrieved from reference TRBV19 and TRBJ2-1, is DGGITQSPKYLFRKEGQNVTLSCEQNLNHDAMYWYRQDPGQGLRLIYYSQIVNDFQKGDIAEGYSVSREKKESFPLTVTSAQKNPTAFYLCASSIGEAGGWDEQFFGPGTRLTVL.

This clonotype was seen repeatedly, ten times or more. The CDR3 DNA sequence: TGTGCCAGCAGCTTCAGGCGGGAGTGGATCGACAATGAGCAGTTCTTC. Protein: CASSFRREWIDNEQFF. The V call is TRBV5-4, the J call TRBJ2-1; 7 positions agree with TRBD2. V lost 2 bases to trimming and J lost 5 bases; unmatched junction nucleotides: 10. Germline V lookup: CDR1 SGHNT, CDR2 YYREEE (reference sequence). The CDR3 covers 16 residues.

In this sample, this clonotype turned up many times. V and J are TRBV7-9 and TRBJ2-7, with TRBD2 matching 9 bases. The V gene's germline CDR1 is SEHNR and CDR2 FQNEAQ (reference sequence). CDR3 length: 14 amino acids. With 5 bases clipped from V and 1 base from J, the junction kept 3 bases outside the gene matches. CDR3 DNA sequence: TGTGCCAGCAGCCTTGGACTAGCGTCCTACGAGCAGTACTTC. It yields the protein CASSLGLASYEQYF. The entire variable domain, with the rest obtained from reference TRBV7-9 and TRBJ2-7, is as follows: DTGVSQNPRHKITKRGQNVTFRCDPISEHNRLYWYRQTLGQGPEFLTYFQNEAQLEKSRLLSDRFSAERPKGSFSTLEIQRTEQGDSAMYLCASSLGLASYEQYFGPGTRLTVT.

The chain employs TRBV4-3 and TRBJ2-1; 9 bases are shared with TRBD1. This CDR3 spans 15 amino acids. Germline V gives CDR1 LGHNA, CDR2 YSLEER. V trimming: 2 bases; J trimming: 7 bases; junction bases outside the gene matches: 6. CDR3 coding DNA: TGCGCCAGCAGCCAATTCGGACAGGGGATAAATGAGCAGTTCTTC. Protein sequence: CASSQFGQGINEQFF.

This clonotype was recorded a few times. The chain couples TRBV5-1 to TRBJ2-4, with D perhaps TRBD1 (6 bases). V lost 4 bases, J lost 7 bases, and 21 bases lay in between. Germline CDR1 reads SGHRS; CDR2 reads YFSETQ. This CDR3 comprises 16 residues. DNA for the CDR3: TGCGCCAGCAGCCCAGATAGTCGGACAGATGAGAACATTCAGTACTTC. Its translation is CASSPDSRTDENIQYF. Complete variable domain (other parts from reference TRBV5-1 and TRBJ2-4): KAGVTQTPRYLIKTRGQQVTLSCSPISGHRSVSWYQQTPGQGLQFLFEYFSETQRNKGNFPGRFSGRQFSNSRSEMNVSTLELGDSALYLCASSPDSRTDENIQYFGAGTRLSVL.